The sequence of this T cell receptor (beta chain) was determined in a study of OX40 agonist ivuxolimab in advanced cancers. General observations from the study: At 0.1 to 3.0 mg/kg and by week 6, clonal expansion occurred in CD4+ and CD8+ blood T cells.

Of note for this clone: Its antigen is not known.

The CDR3 covers 19 residues. The germline V gene encodes CDR1 LNHDA and CDR2 SQIVND (reference sequence). V lost 3 bases and J 0 bases, leaving 21 bases between the germline ends. Sequencing used immunoSEQ multiplex PCR; TCRdb keeps in-frame clones, though not all of them. The data show some 150,000 clones, with about 92% seen just once and 1% held by the top ten. This sequence was found in an adult with an advanced solid tumor such as melanoma, head and neck, liver or kidney cancer. Material: CD4+ or CD8+ T cells sorted from blood, obtained in a trial of the OX40 agonist ivuxolimab. The chain has TRBV19 and TRBJ1-5, with a possible D match to TRBD1 (6 bases). The CDR3 spells CASSMRRGKTEISNQPQHF. The CDR3 DNA is TGTGCCAGTAGTATGCGCAGGGGCAAAACCGAGATTAGCAATCAGCCCCAGCATTTT.